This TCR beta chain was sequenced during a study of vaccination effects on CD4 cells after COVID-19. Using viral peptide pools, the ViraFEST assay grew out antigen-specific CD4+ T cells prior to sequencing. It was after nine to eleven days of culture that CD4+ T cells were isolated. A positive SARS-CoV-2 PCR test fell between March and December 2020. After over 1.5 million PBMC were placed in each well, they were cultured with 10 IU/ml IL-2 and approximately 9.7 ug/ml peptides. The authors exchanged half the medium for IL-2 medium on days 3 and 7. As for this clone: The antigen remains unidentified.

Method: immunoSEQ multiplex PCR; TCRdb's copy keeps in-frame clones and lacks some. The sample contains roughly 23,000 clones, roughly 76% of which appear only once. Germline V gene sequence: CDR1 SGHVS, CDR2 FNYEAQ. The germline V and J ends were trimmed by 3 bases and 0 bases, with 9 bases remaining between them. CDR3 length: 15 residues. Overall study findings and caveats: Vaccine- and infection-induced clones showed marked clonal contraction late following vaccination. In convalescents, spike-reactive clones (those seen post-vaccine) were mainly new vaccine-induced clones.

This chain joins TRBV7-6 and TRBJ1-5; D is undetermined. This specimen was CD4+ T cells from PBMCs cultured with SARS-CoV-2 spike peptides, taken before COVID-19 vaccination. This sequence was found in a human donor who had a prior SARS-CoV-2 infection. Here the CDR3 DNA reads TGTGCCAGCAGCTTCCTCCCCGATAGCAATCAGCCCCAGCATTTT. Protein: CASSFLPDSNQPQHF.